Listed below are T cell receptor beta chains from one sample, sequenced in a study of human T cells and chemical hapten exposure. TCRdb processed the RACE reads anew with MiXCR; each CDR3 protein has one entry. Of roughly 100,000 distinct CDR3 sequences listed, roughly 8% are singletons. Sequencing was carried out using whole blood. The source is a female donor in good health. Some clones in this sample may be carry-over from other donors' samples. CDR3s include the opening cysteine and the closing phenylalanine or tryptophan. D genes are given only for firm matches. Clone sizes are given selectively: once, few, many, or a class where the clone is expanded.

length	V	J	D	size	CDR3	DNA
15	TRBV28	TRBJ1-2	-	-	CACASEEVANYGYTF	TGTGCCTGCGCGTCTGAAGAGGTAGCTAACTATGGCTACACCTTC
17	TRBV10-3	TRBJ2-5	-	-	CAISESTGGQFQETQYF	TGTGCCATCAGTGAGTCGACTGGGGGGCAGTTCCAAGAGACCCAGTACTTC
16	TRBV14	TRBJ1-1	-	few	CASSQVVGAGNTEAFF	TGTGCCAGCAGCCAAGTCGTAGGGGCCGGGAACACTGAAGCTTTCTTT
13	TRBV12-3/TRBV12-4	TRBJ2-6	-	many	CASQTSGANVLTF	TGTGCCAGCCAGACGAGTGGGGCCAACGTCCTGACTTTC
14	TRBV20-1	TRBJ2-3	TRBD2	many	CSVRTSGRPDTQYF	TGCAGTGTCAGGACTAGCGGGAGACCAGATACGCAGTATTTT
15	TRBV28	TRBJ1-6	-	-	CASRGDTSHGSPLHF	TGTGCCAGCAGGGGGGACACCTCCCATGGATCACCCCTCCACTTT
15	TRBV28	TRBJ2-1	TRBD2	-	CATSGSGGSYNEQFF	TGTGCCACCTCGGGGTCTGGCGGGAGCTACAATGAGCAGTTCTTC
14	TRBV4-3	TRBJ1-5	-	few	CASSQDSGDQPQHF	TGCGCCAGCAGCCAAGATAGCGGTGATCAGCCCCAGCATTTT
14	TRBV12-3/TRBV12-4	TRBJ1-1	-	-	CASSLGSQNTEAFF	TGTGCCAGCAGTTTGGGGTCACAGAACACTGAAGCTTTCTTT
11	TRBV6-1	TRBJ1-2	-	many	CASSTAYGYTF	TGTGCCAGCTCGACAGCCTATGGCTACACCTTC
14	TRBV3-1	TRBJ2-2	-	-	CASSPVRDIGELFF	TGTGCCAGCAGCCCAGTCAGGGACATCGGGGAGCTGTTTTTT
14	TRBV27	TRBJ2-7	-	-	CASSSYGTSYEQYF	TGTGCCAGCAGTTCATACGGAACCTCCTACGAGCAGTACTTC
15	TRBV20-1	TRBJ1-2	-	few	CSARDLQGPVYGYTF	TGCAGTGCTAGAGATCTGCAGGGACCCGTCTATGGCTACACCTTC
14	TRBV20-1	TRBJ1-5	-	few	CSARVAGMGQPQHF	TGCAGTGCTAGGGTCGCGGGAATGGGACAGCCCCAGCATTTT
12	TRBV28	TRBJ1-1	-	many	CATGTLGTEAFF	TGTGCCACAGGGACTTTGGGCACTGAAGCTTTCTTT
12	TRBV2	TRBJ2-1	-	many	CASSAFLNEKFF	TGTGCCAGCAGTGCTTTCCTTAATGAGAAGTTCTTC
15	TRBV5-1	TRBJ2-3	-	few	CASSLEAGGTDTQYF	TGCGCCAGCAGCTTGGAGGCAGGGGGCACAGATACGCAGTATTTT
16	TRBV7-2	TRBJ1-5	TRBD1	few	CASRQTGGGSNQPQHF	TGTGCCAGCAGGCAAACAGGGGGCGGCAGCAATCAGCCCCAGCATTTT
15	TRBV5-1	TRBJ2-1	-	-	CASSLDGESYNEQFF	TGCGCCAGCAGCTTGGACGGGGAGTCCTACAATGAGCAGTTCTTC
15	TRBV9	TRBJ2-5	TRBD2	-	CASSVTGGQGETQYF	TGTGCCAGCAGCGTAACGGGAGGGCAGGGGGAGACCCAGTACTTC
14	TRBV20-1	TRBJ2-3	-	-	CSASLAVSTDTQYF	TGCAGTGCTAGTCTGGCAGTTAGCACAGATACGCAGTATTTT
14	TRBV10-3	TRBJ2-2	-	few	CAISGNRPTGELFF	TGTGCCATCAGTGGGAACAGGCCCACCGGGGAGCTGTTTTTT
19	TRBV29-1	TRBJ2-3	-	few	CSVEDPSRDWALRTDTQYF	TGCAGCGTTGAAGATCCCAGCAGGGATTGGGCTTTGAGGACAGATACGCAGTATTTT
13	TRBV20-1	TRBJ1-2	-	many	CSARAVDSYGYTF	TGCAGTGCTAGGGCTGTGGACAGTTATGGCTACACCTTC
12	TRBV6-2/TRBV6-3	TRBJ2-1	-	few	CASSTPLNEQFF	TGTGCCAGCAGTACCCCCCTCAATGAGCAGTTCTTC
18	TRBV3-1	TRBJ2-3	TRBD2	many	CASSQDDKTSSGTDTQYF	TGTGCCAGCAGCCAAGATGATAAGACTAGCTCAGGCACAGATACGCAGTATTTT
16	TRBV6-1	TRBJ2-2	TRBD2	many	CASRVGTSGSTGELFF	TGTGCCAGCAGGGTCGGGACTAGCGGGAGCACCGGGGAGCTGTTTTTT
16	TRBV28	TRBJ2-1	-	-	CASSSPTQLAYNEQFF	TGTGCCAGCAGTTCCCCAACCCAGCTCGCCTACAATGAGCAGTTCTTC
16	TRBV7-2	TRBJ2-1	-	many	CASSLGGGVRDNEQFF	TGTGCCAGCAGCTTAGGAGGGGGGGTACGAGACAATGAGCAGTTCTTC
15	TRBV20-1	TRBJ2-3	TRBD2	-	CSADGSREGTDTQYF	TGCAGTGCTGACGGCTCACGGGAGGGGACAGATACGCAGTATTTT
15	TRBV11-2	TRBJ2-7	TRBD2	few	CASSSGLAGGTEQYF	TGTGCCAGCAGCTCTGGACTAGCGGGAGGAACCGAGCAGTACTTC
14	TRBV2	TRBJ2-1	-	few	CASTFTGANNEQFF	TGTGCCAGCACCTTTACGGGGGCCAACAATGAGCAGTTCTTC
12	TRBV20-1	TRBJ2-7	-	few	CSARDRGYEQYF	TGCAGTGCTAGAGATCGTGGATACGAGCAGTACTTC
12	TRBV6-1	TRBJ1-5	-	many	CASRLSNQPQHF	TGTGCCAGCAGGCTCTCCAATCAGCCCCAGCATTTT
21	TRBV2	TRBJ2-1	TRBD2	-	CASSPPPGTVTSGRPRNEKFF	TGTGCCAGCAGTCCCCCGCCCGGGACGGTAACTAGCGGGAGGCCACGGAATGAGAAGTTCTTC
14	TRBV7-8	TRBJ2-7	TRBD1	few	CASSFQDRSYEQYF	TGTGCCAGCAGCTTTCAGGACAGGTCCTACGAGCAGTACTTC
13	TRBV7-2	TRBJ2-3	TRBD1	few	CASSLFSGGTQYF	TGTGCCAGCAGCTTATTTTCAGGGGGCACGCAGTATTTT
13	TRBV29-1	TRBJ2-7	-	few	CSVSGELPIEQYF	TGCAGCGTCTCGGGGGAATTACCCATCGAGCAGTACTTC
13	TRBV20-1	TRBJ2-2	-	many	CSAHTRTSRELFF	TGCAGTGCCCACACCCGAACCTCTCGGGAGCTGTTTTTT
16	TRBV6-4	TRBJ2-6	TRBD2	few	CASSGSGGAGANVLTF	TGTGCCAGCAGTGGTTCCGGGGGGGCTGGGGCCAACGTCCTGACTTTC
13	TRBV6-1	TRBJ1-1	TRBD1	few	CAIIGGAVGEAFF	TGTGCCATCATAGGGGGCGCGGTAGGGGAAGCTTTCTTT
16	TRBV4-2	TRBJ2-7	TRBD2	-	CASSQETSGTSYEQYF	TGTGCCAGCAGCCAAGAAACTAGCGGAACCTCCTACGAGCAGTACTTC
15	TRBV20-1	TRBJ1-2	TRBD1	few	CSARGGGGALRGYTF	TGCAGTGCTAGAGGCGGAGGGGGCGCGCTACGAGGCTACACCTTC
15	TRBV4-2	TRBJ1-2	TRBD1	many	CASSQEGGQGWGYTF	TGTGCCAGCAGCCAAGAGGGGGGACAGGGCTGGGGCTACACCTTC
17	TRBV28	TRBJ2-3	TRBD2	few	CASSSSGITGGSDTQYF	TGTGCCAGCAGTTCATCTGGGATAACGGGAGGGTCAGATACGCAGTATTTT
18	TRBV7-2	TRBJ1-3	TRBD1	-	CASSLGQGAGSSGNTIYF	TGTGCCAGCAGCCTTGGACAGGGGGCAGGTTCGTCTGGAAACACCATATATTTT
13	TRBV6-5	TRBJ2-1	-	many	CASRSSPYNEQFF	TGTGCCAGCAGGTCTAGCCCTTACAATGAGCAGTTCTTC
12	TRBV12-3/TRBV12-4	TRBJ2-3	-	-	CASRHSTDTQYF	TGTGCCAGCAGACATAGCACAGATACGCAGTATTTT
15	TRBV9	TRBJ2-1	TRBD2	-	CASSVVGSGYNEQFF	TGTGCCAGCAGCGTAGTCGGTAGCGGGTACAATGAGCAGTTCTTC
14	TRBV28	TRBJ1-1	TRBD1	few	CASIRGELNTEAFF	TGTGCCAGCATCAGGGGGGAACTCAACACTGAAGCTTTCTTT
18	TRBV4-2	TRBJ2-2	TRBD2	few	CASSQEWGLAGNTGELFF	TGTGCCAGCAGCCAAGAATGGGGACTAGCGGGAAACACCGGGGAGCTGTTTTTT
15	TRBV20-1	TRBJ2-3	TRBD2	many	CSARGRLAGTDTQYF	TGCAGTGCTAGGGGAAGACTAGCGGGCACAGATACGCAGTATTTT
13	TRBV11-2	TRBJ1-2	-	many	CASSQSYNYGYTF	TGTGCCAGCAGTCAAAGCTATAACTATGGCTACACCTTC
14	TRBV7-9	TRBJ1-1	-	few	CASSFQGMNTEAFF	TGTGCCAGCAGCTTTCAAGGAATGAACACTGAAGCTTTCTTT
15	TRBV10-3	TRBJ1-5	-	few	CAISESWGGSQPQHF	TGTGCCATCAGTGAGTCCTGGGGGGGAAGTCAGCCCCAGCATTTT